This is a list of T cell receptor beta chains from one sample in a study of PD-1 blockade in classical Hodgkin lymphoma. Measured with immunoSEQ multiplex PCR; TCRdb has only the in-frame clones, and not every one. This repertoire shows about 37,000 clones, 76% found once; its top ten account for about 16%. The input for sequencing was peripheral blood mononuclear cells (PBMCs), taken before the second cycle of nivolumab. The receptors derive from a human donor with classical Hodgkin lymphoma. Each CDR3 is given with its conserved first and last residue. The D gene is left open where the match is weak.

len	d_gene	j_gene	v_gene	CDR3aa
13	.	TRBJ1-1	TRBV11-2	CASSLGAGTEAFF
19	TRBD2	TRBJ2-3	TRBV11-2	CASSLARGGVAGGGYTQYF
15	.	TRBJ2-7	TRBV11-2	CASSQYWDPSYEQYF
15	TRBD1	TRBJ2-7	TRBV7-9	CASSLGGDRFYEQYF
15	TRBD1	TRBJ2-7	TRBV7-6	CASSLEQGAIYEQYF
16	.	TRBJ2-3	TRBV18	CASSYGGTTNTDTQYF
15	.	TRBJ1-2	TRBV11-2	CASSLVTGWEDGYTF
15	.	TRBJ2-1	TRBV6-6	CASSLRGGALNEQFF
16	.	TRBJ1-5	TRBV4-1	CASSQVAQRHNQPQHF
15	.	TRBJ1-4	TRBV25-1	CASSPMGGNNEKLFF
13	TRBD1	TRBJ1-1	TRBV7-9	CASSRTGNTEAFF
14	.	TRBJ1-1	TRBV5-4	CASSSRDLRPEAFF
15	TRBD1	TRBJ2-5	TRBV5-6	CASSHRGQVQETQYF
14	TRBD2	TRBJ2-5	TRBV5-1	CASSPERGQETQYF
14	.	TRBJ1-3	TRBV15	CATSRGGPTGTIYF
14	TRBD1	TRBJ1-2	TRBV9	CASSLGTGSYGYTF
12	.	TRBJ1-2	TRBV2	CASSEWGDVYTF
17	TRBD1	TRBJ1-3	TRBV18	CASSPTTDRGPGNTIYF
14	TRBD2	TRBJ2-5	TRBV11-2	CASSLDRGGETQYF
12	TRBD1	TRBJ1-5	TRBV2	CASSRDRQPQHF
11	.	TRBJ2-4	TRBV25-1	CASSVKNIQYF
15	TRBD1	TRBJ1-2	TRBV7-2	CASSLGRGSLGGYTF
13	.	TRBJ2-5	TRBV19	CASSIITGETQYF
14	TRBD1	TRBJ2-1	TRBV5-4	CASSGTGSYNEQFF
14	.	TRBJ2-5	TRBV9	CASSGSGGQETQYF
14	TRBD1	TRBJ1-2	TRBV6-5	CASSPDREYYGYTF
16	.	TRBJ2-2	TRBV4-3	CASSTNRDLYTGELFF
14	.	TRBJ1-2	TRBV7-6	CASSQTAGNYGYTF
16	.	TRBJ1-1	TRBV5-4	CASSPKAAVMNTEAFF
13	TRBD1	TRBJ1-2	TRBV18	CASSPDRGLGYTF
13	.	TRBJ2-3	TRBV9	CASSVGSPDTQYF
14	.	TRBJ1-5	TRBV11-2	CASSHDPGGQPQHF
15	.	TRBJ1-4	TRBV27	CASSPNRDLNEKLFF
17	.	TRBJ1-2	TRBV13	CASSLGRRSAANYGYTF
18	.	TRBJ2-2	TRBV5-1	CASSLQGPGVGDTGELFF
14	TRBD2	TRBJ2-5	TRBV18	CASSGGGSEETQYF